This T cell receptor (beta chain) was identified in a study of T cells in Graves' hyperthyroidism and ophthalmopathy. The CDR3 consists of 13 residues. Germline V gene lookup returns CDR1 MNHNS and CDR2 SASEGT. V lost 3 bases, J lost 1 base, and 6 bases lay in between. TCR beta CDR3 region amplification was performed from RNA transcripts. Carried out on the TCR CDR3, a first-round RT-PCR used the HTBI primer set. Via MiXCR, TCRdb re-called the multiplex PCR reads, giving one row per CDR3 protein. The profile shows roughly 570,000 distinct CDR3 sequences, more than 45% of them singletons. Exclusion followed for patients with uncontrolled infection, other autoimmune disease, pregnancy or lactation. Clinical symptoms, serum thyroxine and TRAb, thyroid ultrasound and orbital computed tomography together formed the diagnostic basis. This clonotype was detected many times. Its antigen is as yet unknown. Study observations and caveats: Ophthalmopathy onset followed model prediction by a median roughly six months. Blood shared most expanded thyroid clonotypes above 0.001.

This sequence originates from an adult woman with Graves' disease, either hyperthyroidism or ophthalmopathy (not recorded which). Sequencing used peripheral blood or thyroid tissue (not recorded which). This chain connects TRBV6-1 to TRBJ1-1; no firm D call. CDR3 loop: CASSDSENTEAFF. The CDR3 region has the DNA TGTGCCAGCAGTGATAGCGAGAACACTGAAGCTTTCTTT.